These 19 T cell receptor beta chains were sequenced from one sample in a study of human T cells and chemical hapten exposure. Time point reported: patch test 1, 2 weeks after DPC sensitization. As for treatment: therapeutic diphenylcyclopropenone sensitization with weekly scalp DPC. From the RACE reads, TCRdb called clonotypes with MiXCR, one entry per CDR3 protein. The sample shows 90,000 or so distinct CDR3 sequences, roughly a tenth of them seen only once. The material was whole blood, obtained in connection with sensitization to the hapten diphenylcyclopropenone (DPC). The receptors stem from a man between 40 and 49 years old with alopecia areata. Some clones in this sample may be carry-over from other donors' samples.

The chain recombines TRBV4-2 with TRBJ2-6; the D gene could be TRBD1 or TRBD2 (5 bases each). V was cut by 4 bases and J by 3 bases, with 13 bases left in between. This CDR3 region has 16 residues. The germline CDR1 and CDR2 sequences are LGHNA and YNFKEQ. The CDR3: CASSRGVGDGANVLTF. In nucleotides, the CDR3 is TGTGCCAGCAGCCGAGGGGTCGGGGATGGGGCCAACGTCCTGACTTTC.

V is TRBV28 and J is TRBJ2-5; D not resolved. Germline assignment: CDR1 MDHEN and CDR2 SYDVKM. The CDR3 sequence is 11 residues long. V lost 1 base, J lost 7 bases, and 4 bases lay in between. The CDR3 region is CASSLSVTQYF. The CDR3 DNA follows: TGTGCCAGCAGTTTATCGGTGACCCAGTACTTC.

This chain connects TRBV6-5 to TRBJ2-7; D might be TRBD1 (6 bases). V was pared by 4 bases and J by 4 bases, with 11 bases between. Per germline, CDR1 MNHEY and CDR2 SVGAGI. The CDR3 totals 13 residues. CDR3 sequence: CASSSQGGYEQYV. CDR3 sequence (DNA): TGTGCCAGCAGTTCACAGGGTGGGTACGAGCAGTACGTC.

This clonotype was seen more than once but under ten times. The chain carries TRBV9 and TRBJ2-5; D is possibly TRBD1 (6 bases). Germline V gene lookup returns CDR1 SGDLS and CDR2 YYNGEE. CDR3 length: 15 residues. Trimming removed 5 bases at V and 0 bases at J, with 14 bases between. In nucleotides, the CDR3 is TGTGCCAGCAGTTCGGTCCAGGGGTACCAAGAGACCCAGTACTTC. Translation gives CASSSVQGYQETQYF. Filled out from reference TRBV9 and TRBJ2-5, the complete variable domain reads DSGVTQTPKHLITATGQRVTLRCSPRSGDLSVYWYQQSLDQGLQFLIQYYNGEERAKGNILERFSAQQFPDLHSELNLSSLELGDSALYFCASSSVQGYQETQYFGPGTRLLVL.

The chain has TRBV29-1 and TRBJ2-7, with D possibly TRBD1 on 6 matching bases. The V end was cut by 4 bases, the J end by 7 bases, with 20 bases between. In germline, CDR1 is SQVTM, CDR2 ANQGSEA. CDR3 length equals 14 residues. This CDR3 reads CSVGPGHTRSEQYF. The CDR3 region has the DNA TGCAGCGTTGGCCCGGGACATACCAGGTCGGAGCAGTACTTC.

This clonotype was seen only a few times. The chain carries TRBV3-1 and TRBJ1-1; D is possibly TRBD1 (5 bases). Trimming removed 0 bases at V and 5 bases at J, with 16 bases between. The V gene's germline CDR1 is LGHDT and CDR2 YNNKEL (reference sequence). This CDR3 has 16 residues. CDR3 bases: TGTGCCAGCAGCCAAGAAGGGACCCGAAGGGATACTGAAGCTTTCTTT. It specifies CASSQEGTRRDTEAFF.

In its sample, this clonotype was seen a few times. The J gene is TRBJ2-5, the V gene TRBV7-9; no clear D. The length of the CDR3 is 15 residues. CDR1 and CDR2 from the germline V gene are SEHNR and FQNEAQ (reference sequence). The germline V and J ends were trimmed by 0 bases and 2 bases, with 10 bases remaining between them. In DNA, the CDR3 is TGTGCCAGCAGCTTAGCCCCCGGAGATCAAGAGACCCAGTACTTC. It is translated as CASSLAPGDQETQYF.

This clonotype was found many times. This chain joins TRBV29-1 and TRBJ1-3; D gene uncertain. Trimming left V 4 bases short and J 0 bases short, with 4 bases between. This CDR3 has 12 residues. Looked up from germline, CDR1 is SQVTM and CDR2 is ANQGSEA. As DNA, the CDR3 is TGCAGCGTTGCCTACTCTGGAAACACCATATATTTT. Encoded protein: CSVAYSGNTIYF.

This clonotype was seen more than once but under ten times. This sequence joins TRBV11-3 and TRBJ2-6; D possibly corresponds to TRBD1 (6 bases). CDR3 length equals 17 residues. Germline CDR1 reads SGHNT; CDR2 reads YENEEA. Trimming took 5 bases from V and 2 from J, leaving 16 bases between them. The CDR3 nucleotides read TGTGCCAGCAGCATAAACACAGGGACCCCTGGGGCCAACGTCCTGACTTTC. Translation: CASSINTGTPGANVLTF. The full variable domain, in which reference TRBV11-3 and TRBJ2-6 provide the parts outside the CDR3, is EAGVVQSPRYKIIEKKQPVAFWCNPISGHNTLYWYLQNLGQGPELLIRYENEEAVDDSQLPKDRFSAERLKGVDSTLKIQPAELGDSAVYLCASSINTGTPGANVLTFGAGSRLTVL.

The table lists this clonotype with a few counts. The chain is built from TRBV27 and TRBJ1-6; D might be TRBD1 (6 bases). Trimming removed 5 bases from V and 8 bases from J, with 16 bases in between. The germline CDR1 and CDR2 sequences are MNHEY and SMNVEV (reference sequence). The CDR3 runs 15 residues. This CDR3 is CASSEVQGDHSPLHF. The CDR3 DNA sequence: TGTGCCAGCAGTGAAGTACAGGGTGATCATTCACCCCTCCACTTT.

This clonotype was seen only a few times. The chain carries TRBV5-1 and TRBJ2-5; TRBD2 matches at 9 bases. The germline gives CDR1 SGHRS, CDR2 YFSETQ. The ends lost 1 base at V and 3 bases at J; junction bases unmatched: 10. The CDR3 is made up of 17 amino acids. CDR3 loop: CASSLIGAGGPEETQYF. The CDR3 region has the DNA TGCGCCAGCAGCTTGATCGGGGCGGGAGGGCCAGAAGAGACCCAGTACTTC.

There are many counts of this clonotype. The gene calls are TRBV18 and TRBJ2-5; a weak D match, TRBD2 (6 bases). The CDR3 has 15 residues. V was clipped by 3 bases and J by 1 base, with 12 bases between them. Germline V gene sequence: CDR1 KGHSH, CDR2 LQKENI. CDR3 amino acids: CASSPEGRGQETQYF. The CDR3 DNA reads TGTGCCAGCTCACCGGAGGGAAGGGGCCAAGAGACCCAGTACTTC.

The table lists this clonotype with a few counts. The rearrangement uses TRBV5-1 and TRBJ1-1; D unresolved. Deletions cut 0 bases from V and 0 bases from J, with 3 bases between. In germline, CDR1 is SGHRS, CDR2 YFSETQ. The CDR3 is 13 residues long. The CDR3 region is CASSLEMNTEAFF. CDR3 in DNA: TGCGCCAGCAGCTTGGAAATGAACACTGAAGCTTTCTTT.

The V gene is TRBV2, the J gene TRBJ2-3, with D possibly being TRBD2 (6 bases). The CDR3 has 14 residues. The ends were cut back, 8 bases at V and 5 bases at J, with 17 bases in the middle. Germline V gene data show CDR1 as SNHLY and CDR2 as FYNNEI. This chain's CDR3 is CASPHAKGGDTQYF. CDR3 nucleotides: TGTGCCAGCCCCCACGCTAAGGGAGGAGATACGCAGTATTTT. The full variable domain, in which reference TRBV2 and TRBJ2-3 provide the parts outside the CDR3, is EPEVTQTPSHQVTQMGQEVILRCVPISNHLYFYWYRQILGQKVEFLVSFYNNEISEKSEIFDDQFSVERPDGSNFTLKIRSTKLEDSAMYFCASPHAKGGDTQYFGPGTRLTVL.

This clonotype came up a few times. The chain couples TRBV7-9 to TRBJ2-1; TRBD2 aligns across 11 bases. V dropped 3 bases and J dropped 10; count of bases not matched to a gene: 5. CDR1 SEHNR and CDR2 FQNEAQ come from the germline V gene (reference sequence). This CDR3 has 14 amino acids. The CDR3 is CASSLTSGAQEQFF. CDR3 DNA sequence: TGTGCCAGCAGCTTGACTAGCGGGGCCCAGGAGCAGTTCTTC. The full variable domain, in which reference TRBV7-9 and TRBJ2-1 provide the parts outside the CDR3, is DTGVSQNPRHKITKRGQNVTFRCDPISEHNRLYWYRQTLGQGPEFLTYFQNEAQLEKSRLLSDRFSAERPKGSFSTLEIQRTEQGDSAMYLCASSLTSGAQEQFFGPGTRLTVL.

This clonotype occurred many times. This sequence joins TRBV6-4 and TRBJ2-7, with TRBD2 matching over 9 bases. V was clipped by 6 bases and J by 0 bases; unmatched bases: 0. Germline assignment: CDR1 MRHNA and CDR2 SNTAGT. The CDR3 is 13 amino acids. The chain's CDR3 is CASRGLASYEQYV. The CDR3 DNA reads as TGTGCCAGCAGGGGACTAGCCTCCTACGAGCAGTACGTC.

This clonotype has a handful of counts. This chain uses TRBV7-2 with TRBJ2-7, with TRBD2 matching over 7 bases. CDR1 is SGHTA, CDR2 FQGNSA, per germline. V lost 4 bases and J lost 9; bases outside the gene matches: 12. The CDR3 has 14 residues. CDR3 residues: CASSSTSVQEVQYV. For the CDR3, the DNA is TGTGCCAGCAGCTCCACTAGCGTCCAGGAGGTGCAGTACGTC.

This clonotype appeared once. This sequence joins TRBV6-2 or TRBV6-3 and TRBJ1-5; tentatively, D is TRBD1 (6 bases). CDR1 MNHEY and CDR2 SVGEGT come from the germline V gene. Trimming shortened V by 7 bases and J by 3 bases, and 13 bases separated the two germline ends. This CDR3 spans 14 amino acids. CDR3 sequence (DNA): TGTGCCAGCAAGGAACAGGGTAACAATCAGCCCCAGCATTTT. It is translated as CASKEQGNNQPQHF.

Only a few counts were recorded for this clonotype. This chain joins TRBV19 and TRBJ1-6; 8 bases are shared with TRBD1. Germline CDR1 is LNHDA and CDR2 is SQIVND (reference sequence). Trimming took 4 bases from V and 10 from J; bases not matched to a gene: 12. The CDR3 covers 16 residues. The DNA of the CDR3 is TGTGCCAGTAGTACCGGACAGGGAAAAGTGCGCTCACCCCTCCACTTT. It is translated as CASSTGQGKVRSPLHF. The full variable domain, its missing parts supplied by reference TRBV19 and TRBJ1-6, is DGGITQSPKYLFRKEGQNVTLSCEQNLNHDAMYWYRQDPGQGLRLIYYSQIVNDFQKGDIAEGYSVSREKKESFPLTVTSAQKNPTAFYLCASSTGQGKVRSPLHFGNGTRLTVT.